This is a list of T cell receptor beta chains from one sample in a study of early T cells in non-severe SARS-CoV-2 infection. TCRdb processed the 5' RACE reads anew with MiXCR; each CDR3 protein has one entry. The repertoire holds over 50,000 distinct CDR3 sequences, with over 7% as singletons. What was sequenced was whole blood. These receptors all stem from an adult who was a healthcare worker with PCR-confirmed SARS-CoV-2 infection or an uninfected control (not recorded which). The CDR3 runs from the conserved cysteine through the conserved F or W. The order of the fields is J gene, D gene, CDR3 length, V gene, CDR3 protein. The D gene is left open where the match is weak.

TRBJ1-2	NA	15	TRBV28	CASSPSKAIRYGYTF
TRBJ1-2	NA	12	TRBV9	CASYRQAYGYTF
TRBJ2-3	TRBD2	16	TRBV3-1	CASSKTGTSMTDTQYF
TRBJ2-7	NA	17	TRBV7-9	CASSQDRSGTWTYEQYF
TRBJ2-1	NA	12	TRBV27	CASSLNRNEQFF
TRBJ2-1	TRBD1	18	TRBV18	CASSPRNPGTGGSNEQFF
TRBJ2-7	NA	13	TRBV7-9	CASSWSVSYEQYF
TRBJ2-5	NA	15	TRBV5-4	CASSPSTGGQETQYF
TRBJ1-2	NA	12	TRBV28	CASSFQARGYTF
TRBJ2-7	NA	14	TRBV20-1	CSAIVRGRAYEQYF
TRBJ2-3	NA	13	TRBV7-6	CASSWGRADTQYF
TRBJ2-3	NA	15	TRBV9	CASSVERGHTDTQYF
TRBJ2-3	TRBD2	15	TRBV29-1	CSVLTSGSATDTQYF
TRBJ1-1	NA	11	TRBV9	CASSVMTEAFF
TRBJ2-7	NA	12	TRBV6-1	CATTGLTYEQYF
TRBJ2-5	TRBD1	15	TRBV20-1	CSARVGTGFRETQYF
TRBJ1-1	NA	15	TRBV7-3	CASSLTGAMNTEAFF
TRBJ1-4	NA	15	TRBV9	CASSVDPVRNEKLFF
TRBJ2-5	NA	15	TRBV4-2	CASSQAAYSQETQYF
TRBJ2-1	TRBD2	14	TRBV2	CASKGLAGLNEQFF
TRBJ2-2	NA	14	TRBV5-1	CASSADALLGELFF
TRBJ1-2	NA	12	TRBV18	CASSETGYGYTF
TRBJ2-3	NA	14	TRBV19	CASSIDRRTHTQYF
TRBJ2-3	NA	16	TRBV18	CASSPPKLASTDTQYF
TRBJ1-5	NA	13	TRBV3-1	CASSLDPEQPQHF
TRBJ1-5	TRBD1	15	TRBV6-5	CASSFGTGEGQPQHF
TRBJ1-5	NA	15	TRBV30	CAWSAGGRAGEPQHF
TRBJ2-3	NA	15	TRBV11-2	CASSFTRTSTDTQYF
TRBJ2-1	NA	11	TRBV20-1	CSARDIGEQFF
TRBJ2-1	TRBD2	16	TRBV7-6	CASSYTLAGVYNEQFF
TRBJ2-3	TRBD2	16	TRBV7-8	CASSDLISGGTDTQYF
TRBJ2-3	TRBD1	13	TRBV20-1	CSAKDRNTDTQYF
TRBJ2-3	NA	11	TRBV30	CAWDRVDTQYF
TRBJ2-3	NA	14	TRBV20-1	CSARDRRSTDTQYF
TRBJ2-2	NA	16	TRBV27	CASTRARESNTGELFF
TRBJ2-1	NA	13	TRBV29-1	CSVEAATDSEQFF
TRBJ2-5	NA	13	TRBV11-2	CASSSSRDETQYF
TRBJ2-3	TRBD2	14	TRBV2	CASSETGGGATQYF
TRBJ2-7	TRBD1	14	TRBV5-5	CASSEGQTLYEQYF
TRBJ2-7	TRBD2	15	TRBV6-1	CASHIGGGGPSEQYF
TRBJ1-1	TRBD1	14	TRBV5-6	CASSPTGGISEAFF
TRBJ2-7	NA	15	TRBV5-1	CASSPEPHSSYEQYF
TRBJ2-1	NA	13	TRBV29-1	CSVDSPGVNEQFF
TRBJ2-3	NA	13	TRBV12-3/TRBV12-4	CASSVGGTDTQYF
TRBJ1-2	NA	11	TRBV7-9	CASTGYYGYTF
TRBJ1-5	NA	13	TRBV7-2	CASSLEEGQPQHF
TRBJ1-5	NA	13	TRBV7-2	CASSLAPDQPQHF
TRBJ2-1	TRBD2	13	TRBV7-9	CASRSTSVNEQFF
TRBJ1-2	NA	14	TRBV7-9	CASSLGGEGYGYTF
TRBJ2-2	TRBD1	16	TRBV25-1	CASSESRQGSTGELFF
TRBJ2-1	TRBD1	15	TRBV19	CASNPGQGAYNEQFF
TRBJ1-1	TRBD1	14	TRBV6-4	CASSDTDRGTEAFF
TRBJ2-1	NA	11	TRBV29-1	CSVREGGGQFF
TRBJ1-1	NA	13	TRBV4-1	CASSQDARAEAFF
TRBJ2-5	TRBD1	13	TRBV20-1	CSAGDRGQETQYF